The rows below give T cell receptor beta chains drawn from one sample of a study of T-cell memory formation after mild COVID-19. TCRdb reprocessed the 5' RACE reads via MiXCR and lists one record per CDR3 protein. Of about 320,000 distinct CDR3 sequences listed, roughly an eighth are singletons. The sample taken for sequencing was PBMCs or a T cell subset sorted from them (not recorded which). Every receptor here comes from a man in his late teens or twenties who had mild COVID-19 (a few samples of this study predate the infection). Cell type and time point are not known. The CDR3 runs from the conserved cysteine through the conserved F or W. A D gene is named only where the DNA matches it firmly. Rows may omit the clone size; those that give it use once, few, many or a size class.

d_gene	len	j_gene	abundance	v_gene	CDR3aa	CDR3nt
.	10	TRBJ2-1	many	TRBV23-1	CASRGDEQFF	TGCGCCAGCCGGGGAGATGAGCAGTTCTTC
TRBD2	12	TRBJ2-2	few	TRBV12-3/TRBV12-4	CATLGGSGELFF	TGTGCCACCCTGGGGGGGTCGGGGGAGCTGTTTTTT
.	13	TRBJ2-1	.	TRBV19	CASSIVGYNEQFF	TGTGCCAGTAGTATAGTAGGGTACAATGAGCAGTTCTTC
TRBD2	15	TRBJ2-5	.	TRBV9	CASSAGGGGQETQYF	TGTGCCAGCAGCGCGGGGGGAGGAGGGCAAGAGACCCAGTACTTC
.	14	TRBJ2-5	many	TRBV7-6	CASSLGTTQETQYF	TGTGCCAGCAGCTTAGGGACTACGCAGGAGACCCAGTACTTC
TRBD1	17	TRBJ2-3	few	TRBV5-1	CASSQGPGQGGTDTQYF	TGCGCCAGCAGCCAAGGTCCGGGACAGGGAGGGACAGATACGCAGTATTTT
.	10	TRBJ2-7	.	TRBV11-2	CAIGGYEQYF	TGTGCCATCGGTGGCTACGAGCAGTACTTC
.	15	TRBJ1-1	.	TRBV7-9	CASSSQGTLNTEAFF	TGTGCCAGCAGCTCGCAGGGGACACTGAACACTGAAGCTTTCTTT
TRBD1	16	TRBJ2-4	.	TRBV19	CASSGDRPVAKNIQYF	TGTGCCAGTAGCGGGGACAGGCCCGTAGCCAAAAACATTCAGTACTTC
TRBD2	14	TRBJ2-1	few	TRBV5-1	CASSLPGGYNEQFF	TGCGCCAGCAGCTTGCCGGGGGGGTACAATGAGCAGTTCTTC
.	15	TRBJ2-3	.	TRBV6-1	CASSGTGFGTDTQYF	TGTGCCAGCAGTGGAACAGGCTTTGGTACAGATACGCAGTATTTT
.	12	TRBJ1-2	few	TRBV5-1	CATRDVDYGYTF	TGCGCCACTAGGGACGTCGACTATGGCTACACCTTC
.	14	TRBJ2-5	few	TRBV24-1	CATSDSTLQETQYF	TGTGCCACCAGTGATTCCACGTTGCAAGAGACCCAGTACTTC
.	14	TRBJ2-1	.	TRBV2	CASSASGRDNEQFF	TGTGCCAGCTCCGCGTCGGGGAGAGACAATGAGCAGTTCTTC
.	13	TRBJ2-2	many	TRBV16	CASSRVSSGELFF	TGTGCCAGCAGCCGGGTTTCATCCGGGGAGCTGTTTTTT
.	12	TRBJ1-3	few	TRBV30	CAGRREGNTIYF	TGTGCCGGGAGAAGAGAGGGAAACACCATATATTTT
.	15	TRBJ1-1	.	TRBV20-1	CSATRPGAENSRAFF	TGCAGTGCTACCCGTCCAGGGGCGGAAAACTCCCGAGCTTTCTTT
.	16	TRBJ1-5	.	TRBV7-9	CASSLGQGSSNQPQHF	TGTGCCAGCAGCTTAGGTCAGGGTTCAAGCAATCAGCCCCAGCATTTT
TRBD2	14	TRBJ2-5	few	TRBV20-1	CSALLAGAQETQYF	TGCAGTGCTCTACTAGCGGGGGCCCAAGAGACCCAGTACTTC
.	14	TRBJ2-5	few	TRBV7-2	CASSLPPVGETQYF	TGTGCCAGCAGCCTCCCGCCGGTGGGAGAGACCCAGTACTTC
.	17	TRBJ2-6	few	TRBV6-6	CASSGQGLWTGANVLTF	TGTGCCAGCAGCGGGCAGGGCTTATGGACTGGGGCCAACGTCCTGACTTTC
.	13	TRBJ2-5	.	TRBV12-3/TRBV12-4	CASSITLQETQYF	TGTGCCAGCAGTATAACCCTCCAAGAGACCCAGTACTTC
TRBD1	17	TRBJ1-2	few	TRBV4-2	CASSPTLPGQGLYGYTF	TGTGCCAGCAGCCCCACCCTTCCGGGACAGGGGCTCTATGGCTACACCTTC
TRBD1	14	TRBJ2-5	few	TRBV5-1	CASSLLPGQRTQYF	TGCGCCAGCAGCTTATTACCGGGACAGCGGACCCAGTACTTC
TRBD1	14	TRBJ2-2	.	TRBV20-1	CSASDRANTGELFF	TGCAGTGCTTCCGACAGGGCTAACACCGGGGAGCTGTTTTTT
TRBD2	16	TRBJ2-2	few	TRBV7-9	CASSPPRAGGNGELFF	TGTGCCAGCAGCCCTCCCCGGGCGGGAGGGAACGGGGAGCTGTTTTTT
.	11	TRBJ2-7	many	TRBV6-2/TRBV6-3	CASRDTHEQYF	TGTGCCAGCCGGGACACCCACGAGCAGTACTTC
.	14	TRBJ2-2	.	TRBV29-1	CSVVGGPGTGELFF	TGCAGCGTTGTTGGGGGGCCGGGCACCGGGGAGCTGTTTTTT
.	15	TRBJ2-2	few	TRBV20-1	CSARDPQGGAGELFF	TGCAGTGCTAGAGATCCTCAGGGGGGGGCCGGGGAGCTGTTTTTT
.	15	TRBJ1-1	.	TRBV6-6	CASRPLTGTYTEAFF	TGTGCCAGCAGACCCCTTACAGGGACCTACACTGAAGCTTTCTTT
.	14	TRBJ2-7	many	TRBV4-1	CASSQEGYSYEQYF	TGCGCCAGCAGCCAAGAAGGTTATTCCTACGAGCAGTACTTC
.	15	TRBJ2-2	.	TRBV24-1	CATRSRDLNTGELFF	TGTGCCACCAGGAGCCGGGATTTAAACACCGGGGAGCTGTTTTTT
.	13	TRBJ2-2	once	TRBV7-9	CASSMTTIGELFF	TGTGCCAGCAGTATGACAACGATCGGGGAGCTGTTTTTT
.	15	TRBJ2-2	few	TRBV6-5	CASKKEGAFAGELFF	TGTGCCAGCAAAAAGGAGGGGGCTTTCGCCGGGGAGCTGTTTTTT
.	14	TRBJ2-3	few	TRBV5-1	CASSSQVSTDTQYF	TGCGCCAGCAGCTCTCAGGTTAGCACAGATACGCAGTATTTT
TRBD1	13	TRBJ1-2	.	TRBV2	CARTRQGINGYTF	TGTGCCAGGACGAGACAGGGTATAAATGGCTACACCTTC
.	13	TRBJ1-2	.	TRBV20-1	CSASWGRVGGYTF	TGCAGTGCTAGTTGGGGTAGGGTTGGTGGCTACACCTTC
.	14	TRBJ2-1	few	TRBV11-3	CASSLAGFYNEQFF	TGTGCCAGCAGCTTAGCGGGTTTCTACAATGAGCAGTTCTTC
.	18	TRBJ2-6	.	TRBV6-5	CASSYGSGQNSGANVLTF	TGTGCCAGCAGTTATGGGTCTGGGCAAAACTCTGGGGCCAACGTCCTGACTTTC
.	14	TRBJ2-7	few	TRBV29-1	CSVAVWTDFYEQYF	TGCAGCGTGGCCGTGTGGACGGATTTTTACGAGCAGTACTTC
TRBD1	14	TRBJ1-1	few	TRBV7-9	CASSLVQGGTEAFF	TGTGCCAGCAGCTTAGTACAGGGGGGGACTGAAGCTTTCTTT
.	16	TRBJ1-1	.	TRBV7-6	CASSQTVDAVNTEAFF	TGTGCCAGCAGCCAAACCGTGGACGCAGTGAACACTGAAGCTTTCTTT
TRBD2	17	TRBJ2-3	few	TRBV7-3	CASSLPLAGGSTDTQYF	TGTGCCAGCAGCTTGCCCCTAGCGGGGGGAAGCACAGATACGCAGTATTTT
TRBD1	15	TRBJ1-1	.	TRBV9	CASSKTGGASTEAFF	TGTGCCAGCAGCAAAACAGGGGGCGCGAGTACTGAAGCTTTCTTT
.	16	TRBJ2-3	few	TRBV7-2	CASSPRPQGSTDTQYF	TGTGCCAGCAGCCCTAGGCCGCAGGGGAGCACAGATACGCAGTATTTT
TRBD1	15	TRBJ1-1	.	TRBV6-2/TRBV6-3	CASSSIGTGDTEAFF	TGTGCCAGCAGTTCGATAGGGACAGGGGACACTGAAGCTTTCTTT
.	18	TRBJ2-2	few	TRBV3-1	CASSQDVLRGANTGELFF	TGTGCCAGCAGCCAAGACGTCTTAAGGGGGGCGAACACCGGGGAGCTGTTTTTT
.	14	TRBJ1-5	few	TRBV7-2	CASSPVSRNQPQHF	TGTGCCAGCAGCCCTGTAAGCCGCAATCAGCCCCAGCATTTT
TRBD2	20	TRBJ2-1	.	TRBV12-3/TRBV12-4	CASSRDRRGGLSFTYNEQFF	TGTGCCAGCAGTCGGGACCGGCGGGGGGGCCTTTCCTTTACCTACAATGAGCAGTTCTTC
TRBD1	12	TRBJ2-7	few	TRBV12-3/TRBV12-4	CASGQGIYEQYF	TGTGCCAGCGGACAGGGGATCTACGAGCAGTACTTC
.	14	TRBJ2-3	.	TRBV5-1	CASRTGGRADTQYF	TGCGCCAGCAGGACTGGGGGTCGAGCAGATACGCAGTATTTT
.	14	TRBJ2-2	.	TRBV12-3/TRBV12-4	CASSLAWGTGELFF	TGTGCCAGCAGTTTAGCCTGGGGCACCGGGGAGCTGTTTTTT
TRBD2	15	TRBJ2-6	few	TRBV7-3	CASSREGLEANVLTF	TGTGCCAGCAGCCGGGAGGGCCTTGAGGCCAACGTCCTGACTTTC